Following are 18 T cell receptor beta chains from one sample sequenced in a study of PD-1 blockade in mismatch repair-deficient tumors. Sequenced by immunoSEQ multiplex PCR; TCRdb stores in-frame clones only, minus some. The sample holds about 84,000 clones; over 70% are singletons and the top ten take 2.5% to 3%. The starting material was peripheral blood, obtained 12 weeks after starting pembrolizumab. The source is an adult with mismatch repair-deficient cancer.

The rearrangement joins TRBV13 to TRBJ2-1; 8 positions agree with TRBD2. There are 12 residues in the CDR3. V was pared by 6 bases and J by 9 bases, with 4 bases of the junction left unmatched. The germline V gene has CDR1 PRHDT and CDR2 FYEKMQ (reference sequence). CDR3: CASSSGGSEQFF. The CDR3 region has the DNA TGTGCCAGCAGTTCGGGGGGGAGTGAGCAGTTCTTC. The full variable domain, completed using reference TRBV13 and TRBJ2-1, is AAGVIQSPRHLIKEKRETATLKCYPIPRHDTVYWYQQGPGQDPQFLISFYEKMQSDKGSIPDRFSAQQFSDYHSELNMSSLELGDSALYFCASSSGGSEQFFGPGTRLTVL.

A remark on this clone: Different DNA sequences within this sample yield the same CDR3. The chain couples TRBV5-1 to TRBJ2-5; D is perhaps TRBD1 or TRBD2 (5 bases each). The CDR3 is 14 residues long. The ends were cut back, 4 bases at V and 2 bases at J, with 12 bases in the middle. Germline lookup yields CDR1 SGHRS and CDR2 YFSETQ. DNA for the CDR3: TGCGCCAGCAGCATAGGGACCGTGCAAGAGACCCAGTACTTC. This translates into CASSIGTVQETQYF. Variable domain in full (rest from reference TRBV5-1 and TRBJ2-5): KAGVTQTPRYLIKTRGQQVTLSCSPISGHRSVSWYQQTPGQGLQFLFEYFSETQRNKGNFPGRFSGRQFSNSRSEMNVSTLELGDSALYLCASSIGTVQETQYFGPGTRLLVL.

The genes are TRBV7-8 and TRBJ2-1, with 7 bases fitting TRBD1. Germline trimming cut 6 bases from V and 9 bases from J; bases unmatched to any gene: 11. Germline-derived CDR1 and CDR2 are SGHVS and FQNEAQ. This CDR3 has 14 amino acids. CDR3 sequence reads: CASSPTGQLGEQFF. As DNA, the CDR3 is TGTGCCAGCAGTCCGACAGGGCAGTTGGGTGAGCAGTTCTTC. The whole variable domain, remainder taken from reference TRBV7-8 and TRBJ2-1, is GAGVSQSPRYKVAKRGQDVALRCDPISGHVSLFWYQQALGQGPEFLTYFQNEAQLDKSGLPSDRFFAERPEGSVSTLKIQRTQQEDSAVYLCASSPTGQLGEQFFGPGTRLTVL.

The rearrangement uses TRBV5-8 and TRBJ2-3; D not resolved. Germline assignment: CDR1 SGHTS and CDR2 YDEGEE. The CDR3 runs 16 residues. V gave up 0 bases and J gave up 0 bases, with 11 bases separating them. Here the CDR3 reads CASSLEGRPSTDTQYF. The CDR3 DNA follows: TGTGCCAGCAGCTTGGAAGGCAGACCTAGCACAGATACGCAGTATTTT.

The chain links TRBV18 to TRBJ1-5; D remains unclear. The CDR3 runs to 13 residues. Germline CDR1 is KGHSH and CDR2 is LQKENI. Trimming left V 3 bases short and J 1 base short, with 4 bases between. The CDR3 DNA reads TGTGCCAGCTCACCGGACAGCAATCAGCCCCAGCATTTT. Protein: CASSPDSNQPQHF.

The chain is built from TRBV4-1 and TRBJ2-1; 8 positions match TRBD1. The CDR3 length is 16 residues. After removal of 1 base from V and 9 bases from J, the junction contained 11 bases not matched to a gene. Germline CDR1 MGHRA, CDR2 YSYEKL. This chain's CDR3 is CASSQAPGGFGSEQFF. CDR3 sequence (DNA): TGCGCCAGCAGCCAAGCTCCAGGGGGCTTTGGAAGTGAGCAGTTCTTC.

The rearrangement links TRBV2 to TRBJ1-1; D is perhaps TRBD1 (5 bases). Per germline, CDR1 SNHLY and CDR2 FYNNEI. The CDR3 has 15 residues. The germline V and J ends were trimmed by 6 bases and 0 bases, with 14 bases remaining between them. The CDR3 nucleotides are TGTGCCAGCAGCGACACCGGGACTTTGAACACTGAAGCTTTCTTT. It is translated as CASSDTGTLNTEAFF.

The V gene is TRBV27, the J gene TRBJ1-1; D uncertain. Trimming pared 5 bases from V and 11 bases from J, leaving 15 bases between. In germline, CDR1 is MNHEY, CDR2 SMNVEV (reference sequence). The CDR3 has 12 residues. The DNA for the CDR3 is TGTGCCAGCAGTGAAAGGGCCGGCGGCGCTTTCTTT. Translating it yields CASSERAGGAFF.

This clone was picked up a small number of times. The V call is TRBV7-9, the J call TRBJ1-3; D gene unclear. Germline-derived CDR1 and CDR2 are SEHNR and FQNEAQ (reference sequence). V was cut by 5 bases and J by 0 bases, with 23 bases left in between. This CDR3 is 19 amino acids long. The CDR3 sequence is CASSPLGSAGRYSGNTIYF. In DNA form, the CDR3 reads TGTGCCAGCAGCCCTCTGGGGAGTGCCGGGAGATACTCTGGAAACACCATATATTTT. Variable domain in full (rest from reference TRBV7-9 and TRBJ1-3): DTGVSQNPRHKITKRGQNVTFRCDPISEHNRLYWYRQTLGQGPEFLTYFQNEAQLEKSRLLSDRFSAERPKGSFSTLEIQRTEQGDSAMYLCASSPLGSAGRYSGNTIYFGEGSWLTVV.

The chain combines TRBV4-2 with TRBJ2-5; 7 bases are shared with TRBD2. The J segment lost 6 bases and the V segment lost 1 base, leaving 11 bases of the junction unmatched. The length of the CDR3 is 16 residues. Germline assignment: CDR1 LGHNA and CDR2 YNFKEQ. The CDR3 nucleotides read TGTGCCAGCAGCCAAGGTTGGCGGGAGCCCGGAAAGACCCAGTACTTC. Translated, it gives CASSQGWREPGKTQYF.

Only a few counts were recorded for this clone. The CDR3 coding sequence is TGTGCCAGCAGTGGGGGTAGCAATCAGCCCCAGCATTTT. Protein sequence: CASSGGSNQPQHF. The chain combines TRBV6-1 with TRBJ1-5; D gene uncertain. This CDR3 has 13 residues. Per the germline V gene, CDR1 is MNHNS and CDR2 is SASEGT. Deletions cut 4 bases from V and 0 bases from J, with 4 bases between.

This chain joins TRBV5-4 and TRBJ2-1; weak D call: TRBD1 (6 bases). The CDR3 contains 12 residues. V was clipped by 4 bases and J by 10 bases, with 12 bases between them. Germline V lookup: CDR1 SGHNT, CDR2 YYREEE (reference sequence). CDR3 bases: TGTGCCAGCAGCCCCAGGACAGAAGAGCAGTTCTTC. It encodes CASSPRTEEQFF.

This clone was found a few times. DNA for the CDR3: TGTGCCAGCAGCTTGATGCCGGGGCAGCCCCAGCATTTT. Translating gives CASSLMPGQPQHF. The V and J genes are TRBV5-5 and TRBJ1-5; D is ambiguous. CDR3 length equals 13 residues. The germline V gene has CDR1 SGHKS and CDR2 YYEKEE (reference sequence). V dropped 1 base and J dropped 7 bases, with 9 bases sitting between them.

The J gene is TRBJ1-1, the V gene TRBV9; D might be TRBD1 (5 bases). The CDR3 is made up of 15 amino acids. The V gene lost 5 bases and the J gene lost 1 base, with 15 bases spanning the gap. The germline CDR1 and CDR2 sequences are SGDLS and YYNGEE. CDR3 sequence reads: CASSPSGTENTEAFF. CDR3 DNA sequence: TGTGCCAGCAGTCCTAGCGGGACCGAGAACACTGAAGCTTTCTTT.

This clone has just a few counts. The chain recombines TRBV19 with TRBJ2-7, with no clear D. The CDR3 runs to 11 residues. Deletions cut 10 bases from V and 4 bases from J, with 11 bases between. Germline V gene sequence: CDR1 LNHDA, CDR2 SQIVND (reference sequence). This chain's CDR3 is CATTNFYEQYF. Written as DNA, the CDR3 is TGTGCCACAACAAACTTTTACGAGCAGTACTTC.

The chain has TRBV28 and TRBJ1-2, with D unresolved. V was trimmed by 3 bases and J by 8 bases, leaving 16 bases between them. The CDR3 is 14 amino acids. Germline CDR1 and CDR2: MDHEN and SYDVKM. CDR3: CASSFSPSGRGYTF. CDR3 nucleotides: TGTGCCAGCAGTTTTTCTCCATCGGGTCGGGGCTACACCTTC.

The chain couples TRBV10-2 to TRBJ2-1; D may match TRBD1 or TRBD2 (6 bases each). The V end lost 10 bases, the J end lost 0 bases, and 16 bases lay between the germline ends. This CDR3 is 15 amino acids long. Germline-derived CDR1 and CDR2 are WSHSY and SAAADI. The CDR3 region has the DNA TGCGCCACCACAGGGACACTAGCCTCCTACAATGAGCAGTTCTTC. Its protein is CATTGTLASYNEQFF.

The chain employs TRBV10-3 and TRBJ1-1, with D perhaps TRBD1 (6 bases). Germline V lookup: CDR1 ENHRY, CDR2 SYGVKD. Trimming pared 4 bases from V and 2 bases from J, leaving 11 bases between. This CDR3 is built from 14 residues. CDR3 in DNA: TGTGCCATCAGTGGAGGGACATTAAACACTGAAGCTTTCTTT. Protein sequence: CAISGGTLNTEAFF.